This T cell receptor (beta chain) was sequenced in a study of blood T cell repertoires in COVID-19. The wider study: Material from acute and convalescent COVID-19 was sourced from the United States, Italy and Spain.

V gave up 2 bases and J gave up 0 bases, with 8 bases separating them. Per the germline V gene, CDR1 is MGHRA and CDR2 is YSYEKL. The CDR3 sequence is 15 residues long. The count of this clone is one. Authors' data handling: The authors estimated nucleated cell counts from reference gene primer amplification. Some clones are missing from TCRdb's copy, which holds only in-frame ones; the method was immunoSEQ multiplex PCR. V and J calls plus clone size are reproduced from that table; the DNA served to infer D and trimming. The sample has approximately 33,000 clones; around 80% are singletons. This rearrangement joins TRBV4-1 to TRBJ1-3; no clear D gene. The sample comprised peripheral blood. This receptor was identified in a man aged 70-80 years with acute or convalescent COVID-19. As DNA, the CDR3 is TGCGCCAGCAGCCAACGTCAGGACTCTGGAAACACCATATATTTT. Residues: CASSQRQDSGNTIYF.